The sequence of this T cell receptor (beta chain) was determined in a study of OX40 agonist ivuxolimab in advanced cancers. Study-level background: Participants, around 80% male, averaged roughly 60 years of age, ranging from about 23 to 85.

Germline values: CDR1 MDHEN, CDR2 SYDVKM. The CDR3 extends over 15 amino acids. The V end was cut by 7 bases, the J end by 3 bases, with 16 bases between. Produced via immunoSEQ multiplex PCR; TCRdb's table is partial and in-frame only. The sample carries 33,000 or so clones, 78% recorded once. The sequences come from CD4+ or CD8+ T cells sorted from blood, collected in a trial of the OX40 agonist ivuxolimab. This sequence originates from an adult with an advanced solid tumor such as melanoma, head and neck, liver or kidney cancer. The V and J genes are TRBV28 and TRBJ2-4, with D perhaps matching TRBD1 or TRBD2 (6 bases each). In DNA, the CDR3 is TGTGCCAGCACCTTCACGGGGGCAGGCAAAAACATTCAGTACTTC. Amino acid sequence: CASTFTGAGKNIQYF. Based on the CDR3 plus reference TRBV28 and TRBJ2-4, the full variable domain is DVKVTQSSRYLVKRTGEKVFLECVQDMDHENMFWYRQDPGLGLRLIYFSYDVKMKEKGDIPEGYSVSREKKERFSLILESASTNQTSMYLCASTFTGAGKNIQYFGAGTRLSVL.